This T cell receptor (beta chain) came from a study of shared clonotypes between healthy human individuals. Germline V gives CDR1 SGHRS, CDR2 YFSETQ. The CDR3 consists of 15 residues. The V and J ends lost 0 bases and 0 bases respectively, with 8 bases between them. TCRdb's copy holds only in-frame clones and misses some; the assay was immunoSEQ multiplex PCR. The sample consists of 1,500,000 or so clones, roughly 97% of them appearing once. V is TRBV5-1 and J is TRBJ2-3, with D uncertain. Sequenced sample: naive CD4+ T cells sorted from blood. Subset defined: CD45RA+ positively selected. This sequence was found in a man aged 30 to 39 in good health. The chain's CDR3 is CASSLGHTSTDTQYF. In nucleotides, the CDR3 is TGCGCCAGCAGCTTGGGGCACACTAGCACAGATACGCAGTATTTT. The full variable domain, with the rest looked up from reference TRBV5-1 and TRBJ2-3, is KAGVTQTPRYLIKTRGQQVTLSCSPISGHRSVSWYQQTPGQGLQFLFEYFSETQRNKGNFPGRFSGRQFSNSRSEMNVSTLELGDSALYLCASSLGHTSTDTQYFGPGTRLTVL.